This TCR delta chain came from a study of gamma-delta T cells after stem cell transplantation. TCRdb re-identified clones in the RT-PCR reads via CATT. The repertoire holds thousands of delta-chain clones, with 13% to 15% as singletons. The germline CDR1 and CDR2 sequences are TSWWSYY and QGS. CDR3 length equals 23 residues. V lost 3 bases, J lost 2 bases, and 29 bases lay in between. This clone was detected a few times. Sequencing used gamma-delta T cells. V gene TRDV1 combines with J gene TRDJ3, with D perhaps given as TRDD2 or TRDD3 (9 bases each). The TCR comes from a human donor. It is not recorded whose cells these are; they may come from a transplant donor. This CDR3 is CALGERSLPTVLGDTWDTRQMFF. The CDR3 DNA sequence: TGTGCTCTTGGGGAGAGGTCCCTTCCTACTGTACTGGGGGACACCTGGGACACCCGACAGATGTTTTTC.